The rows below give T cell receptor beta chains drawn from one sample of a study of response to subunit inactivated influenza vaccine. TCRdb called the RT-PCR reads again in MiXCR, with one record for every CDR3 protein. The data show hundreds of thousands of distinct CDR3 sequences, roughly 8.2% seen once. The starting material was PBMCs from blood, obtained roughly 24 months after vaccination. The receptors stem from a man aged 50-75 years who received an inactivated influenza vaccine. Both conserved end residues are part of each CDR3. D genes are given only for firm matches. Not every row has a clone size; where given, it reads once, few, many or a size class.

v_call	d_call	clone_size	j_call	cdr3_nt	cdr3_aa
TRBV2	.	many	TRBJ2-7	TGTGCCAGCAGTTTTGGACAGCCAAGCTCCTACGAGCAGTACTTC	CASSFGQPSSYEQYF
TRBV7-2	TRBD1	many	TRBJ1-1	TGTGCCAGCAGGACAGGGATGAACACTGAAGCTTTCTTT	CASRTGMNTEAFF
TRBV4-3	TRBD2	few	TRBJ2-1	TGCGCCAGCAGCCAAGATTTCCTAGCGGGAGTTAATGAGCAGTTCTTC	CASSQDFLAGVNEQFF
TRBV15	.	many	TRBJ1-6	TGTGCCACCAGCATGTTTGGAGGAAATTCACCCCTCCACTTT	CATSMFGGNSPLHF
TRBV5-1	TRBD1	few	TRBJ2-2	TGCGCCAGCCAAAGGACAGGGGAAGGAACCGGGGAGCTGTTTTTT	CASQRTGEGTGELFF
TRBV30	.	few	TRBJ1-4	TGTGCCTGGAGTGTCGACTCTAAGGAAAAACTGTTTTTT	CAWSVDSKEKLFF
TRBV12-3/TRBV12-4	.	few	TRBJ1-1	TGTGCCAGCAGGCCCCTTACAGGGAACACTGAAGCTTTCTTT	CASRPLTGNTEAFF
TRBV6-1	.	many	TRBJ1-1	TGTGCCAGCACCATTGACAGCCGACTGAACACTGAAGCTTTCTTT	CASTIDSRLNTEAFF
TRBV20-1	TRBD2	.	TRBJ2-1	TGCAGTGCTAGAGTTGCGGGGGGTCCCTACAATGAGCAGTTCTTC	CSARVAGGPYNEQFF
TRBV12-3/TRBV12-4	.	many	TRBJ2-3	TGTGCCAGCGGCCCGGACCCCCGCACAGATACGCAGTATTTT	CASGPDPRTDTQYF
TRBV6-5	.	few	TRBJ2-5	TGTGCCAGCAGTGAAGGTTCCACCCAGTACTTC	CASSEGSTQYF
TRBV29-1	.	few	TRBJ2-7	TGCAGCGTTGCCTACGGCGGGAAGGGGTACGAGCAGTACTTC	CSVAYGGKGYEQYF
TRBV12-3/TRBV12-4	.	few	TRBJ2-5	TGTGCCAGCAGTTCTGGCAGCAGGTCGGAGACCCAGTACTTC	CASSSGSRSETQYF
TRBV9	TRBD1	.	TRBJ1-6	TGTGCCAGCAGCGTCGGACAGGGATACTCACCCCTCCACTTT	CASSVGQGYSPLHF
TRBV7-9	.	few	TRBJ2-3	TGTGCCAGCAGGCTAACTAGTTTT	CASRLTSF
TRBV5-1	.	.	TRBJ1-4	TGCGCCAGCAGCTTGGATACAGGTTGGGGATATGAAAAACTGTTTTTT	CASSLDTGWGYEKLFF
TRBV12-3/TRBV12-4	TRBD2	.	TRBJ2-1	TGTGCCAGCAGTTTTGTAGCGGGAGCCAATGAGCAGTTCTTC	CASSFVAGANEQFF